A selection of T cell receptor beta chains follows, all from one sample in a study of Ad26.COV2.S vaccination and SARS-CoV-2 variants. The table came from immunoSEQ multiplex PCR; TCRdb's copy has only in-frame clones and leaves some out. This sample carries roughly 680,000 clones, more than 80% of them seen once, and the ten largest clones take approximately 1.5%. Sequences were derived from peripheral blood, sampled in a trial of Ad26.COV2.S vaccine versus placebo. These TCRs come from a person aged 18-60 years who received the Ad26.COV2.S COVID-19 vaccine or a placebo. CDR3s include the opening cysteine and the closing phenylalanine or tryptophan. A D gene is named only where the DNA matches it firmly. Clone sizes are given selectively: once, few, many, or a class where the clone is expanded.

TRBV7-8,TRBJ1-3,-,-,CASSSGSGNTIYF,TGTGCCAGCAGCTCCGGCTCTGGAAACACCATATATTTT
TRBV6-2/TRBV6-3,TRBJ1-5,-,-,CASSERRDNQPQHF,TGTGCCAGCAGTGAGAGACGGGACAATCAGCCCCAGCATTTT
TRBV20-1,TRBJ1-5,-,-,CSASSWTQNSNQPQHF,TGCAGTGCTAGTTCCTGGACTCAAAATAGCAATCAGCCCCAGCATTTT
TRBV6-5,TRBJ2-1,-,-,CASSYVLGDNEQFF,TGTGCCAGCAGTTATGTACTAGGAGACAATGAGCAGTTCTTC
TRBV5-1,TRBJ2-1,-,-,CASSLGFQGGEQFF,TGCGCCAGCAGCTTGGGCTTCCAGGGCGGAGAGCAGTTCTTC
TRBV30,TRBJ1-5,-,few,CAWSTNRDQPQHF,TGTGCCTGGAGCACCAACAGGGATCAGCCCCAGCATTTT
TRBV3-1/TRBV3-2,TRBJ2-3,TRBD2,-,CASSQDLSGGADTQYF,TGTGCCAGCAGCCAAGATCTAAGCGGGGGGGCCGATACGCAGTATTTT
TRBV19,TRBJ2-3,-,once,CAVTAAGTDTQYF,TGTGCCGTGACAGCTGCGGGCACAGATACGCAGTATTTT
TRBV3-1/TRBV3-2,TRBJ1-4,TRBD1,-,CASSQAGGTGLKQLFF,TGTGCCAGCAGCCAAGCTGGGGGGACAGGCTTGAAACAACTGTTTTTT
TRBV6-5,TRBJ2-1,-,-,CASSSSGTPRSEQFF,TGTGCCAGCAGTTCATCGGGAACCCCTCGTAGTGAGCAGTTCTTC
TRBV18,TRBJ2-2,-,-,CASSPGVERWTGELFF,TGTGCCAGCTCACCAGGGGTGGAGAGGTGGACCGGGGAGCTGTTTTTT
TRBV4-1,TRBJ1-4,-,-,CASSQPQSDEKLFF,TGCGCCAGCAGCCAACCACAGAGCGATGAAAAACTGTTTTTT
TRBV5-1,TRBJ2-7,-,once,CASSSQAYEQYF,TGCGCCAGCAGCTCCCAAGCGTACGAGCAGTACTTC
TRBV6-5,TRBJ1-2,-,-,CASSYSIQITNYGYTF,TGTGCCAGCAGTTACTCGATCCAGATAACTAACTATGGCTACACCTTC
TRBV27,TRBJ1-2,TRBD1,-,CASRSTGNYGYTF,TGTGCCAGCAGATCGACAGGGAACTATGGCTACACCTTC
TRBV30,TRBJ1-6,TRBD1,-,CARTGKRVGSPLHF,TGTGCCCGGACAGGGAAGAGGGTTGGTTCACCCCTCCACTTT
TRBV5-4,TRBJ2-7,-,-,CASSPDYSRGSYEQYF,TGTGCCAGCAGCCCCGACTATAGCCGAGGCTCCTACGAGCAGTACTTC
TRBV7-9,TRBJ1-4,-,-,CASSLTPTNEKLFF,TGTGCCAGCAGCTTGACCCCAACTAATGAAAAACTGTTTTTT
TRBV18,TRBJ1-1,-,-,CASSPWESRVDEAFF,TGTGCCAGCTCACCGTGGGAGTCCAGGGTGGATGAAGCTTTCTTT
TRBV7-3,TRBJ2-2,TRBD1,-,CASRPTGDTGELFF,TGTGCCAGCAGACCAACAGGGGACACCGGGGAGCTGTTTTTT
TRBV5-1,TRBJ1-1,TRBD1,-,CASQVNQGAWTEAFF,TGCGCCAGCCAAGTGAATCAGGGGGCTTGGACTGAAGCTTTCTTT
TRBV11-2,TRBJ1-4,-,-,CASSLGTGRAFF,TGTGCCAGCAGCTTAGGCACAGGGAGAGCCTTTTTT
TRBV19,TRBJ2-2,-,-,CASSSRTNTGELFF,TGTGCCAGTAGTAGCAGGACGAACACCGGGGAGCTGTTTTTT
TRBV2,TRBJ2-3,TRBD2,-,CASSERTSGTTDTQYF,TGTGCCAGCAGCGAAAGGACTAGCGGGACCACAGATACGCAGTATTTT
TRBV3-1/TRBV3-2,TRBJ2-5,-,-,CASSQDLVQETQYF,TGTGCCAGCAGCCAAGATCTGGTCCAAGAGACCCAGTACTTC
TRBV30,TRBJ1-6,-,-,CAWSPRGGLFDSPLHF,TGTGCCTGGAGTCCGAGGGGGGGGTTGTTTGATTCACCCCTCCACTTT
TRBV11-2,TRBJ1-1,-,-,CASSLRGAGNTEAFF,TGTGCCAGCAGCTTACGGGGGGCTGGGAACACTGAAGCTTTCTTT
TRBV3-1/TRBV3-2,TRBJ2-5,TRBD2,-,CASSPTSGSGETQYF,TGTGCCAGCAGCCCGACTAGCGGGAGTGGGGAGACCCAGTACTTC
TRBV6-5,TRBJ2-1,-,-,CASRVAGSYNEQFF,TGTGCCAGCAGGGTGGCGGGATCATACAATGAGCAGTTCTTC
TRBV20-1,TRBJ1-5,-,-,CSATMGQPQHF,TGCAGTGCTACCATGGGGCAGCCCCAGCATTTT
TRBV7-6,TRBJ2-3,TRBD2,-,CASSPAAGGPDTQYF,TGTGCCAGCAGCCCAGCGGCGGGAGGACCAGATACGCAGTATTTT
TRBV6-4,TRBJ2-3,-,-,CASSPQGGTDTQYF,TGTGCCAGCAGTCCACAGGGCGGCACAGATACGCAGTATTTT
TRBV3-1/TRBV3-2,TRBJ1-3,-,-,CASSPADRSSGNTIYF,TGTGCCAGCAGCCCTGCGGACCGGAGCTCTGGAAACACCATATATTTT
TRBV27,TRBJ1-2,-,-,CASSFGQGYGYTF,TGTGCCAGCAGTTTCGGCCAGGGGTATGGCTACACCTTC
TRBV6-5,TRBJ1-1,-,-,CASSRGTVNTEAFF,TGTGCCAGCAGTAGAGGGACCGTGAACACTGAAGCTTTCTTT
TRBV3-1/TRBV3-2,TRBJ2-4,TRBD2,-,CASSRTPPGLAGESKNIQYF,TGTGCCAGCAGCCGGACACCCCCGGGACTAGCGGGAGAATCCAAAAACATTCAGTACTTC
TRBV19,TRBJ1-5,TRBD1,-,CASSLRTGGGNQPQHF,TGTGCCAGTAGTTTGAGGACAGGGGGCGGGAATCAGCCCCAGCATTTT
TRBV5-1,TRBJ2-7,TRBD2,-,CASSAFLAGGTYEQYF,TGCGCCAGCAGCGCATTCCTAGCGGGAGGGACCTACGAGCAGTACTTC
TRBV11-2,TRBJ2-1,TRBD1,few,CASSLGGQRYNEQFF,TGTGCCAGCAGCTTAGGGGGACAGCGTTACAATGAGCAGTTCTTC
TRBV5-1,TRBJ2-2,-,-,CASIKGGDTGELFF,TGCGCCAGCATCAAGGGCGGGGACACCGGGGAGCTGTTTTTT
TRBV7-2,TRBJ1-5,-,-,CASSLAQGPHQPQHF,TGTGCCAGCAGCTTAGCGCAAGGGCCCCATCAGCCCCAGCATTTT
TRBV12-3/TRBV12-4,TRBJ2-2,-,few,CATNRVAGELFF,TGTGCCACCAATCGGGTGGCCGGGGAGCTGTTTTTT
TRBV27,TRBJ2-1,-,-,CASSLRRGGTAPYNEQFF,TGTGCCAGCAGTTTACGTAGGGGAGGGACAGCACCTTACAATGAGCAGTTCTTC
TRBV29-1,TRBJ1-5,-,many,CSAGDQESQPQHF,TGCAGCGCAGGGGACCAGGAAAGTCAGCCCCAGCATTTT
TRBV2,TRBJ1-3,TRBD1,-,CASSEGQGFGGNTIYF,TGTGCCAGCAGTGAGGGACAGGGGTTTGGAGGAAACACCATATATTTT